This entry lists 12 T cell receptor beta chains sequenced from one sample in a study of cytomegalovirus exposure and HLA in healthy donors. A multiplex PCR was run with 60 Vbeta primers and 13 Jbeta primers. Some clones are missing from TCRdb's copy, which holds only in-frame ones; the method was immunoSEQ multiplex PCR. Here the sample spans around 110,000 clones, roughly 66% being singletons. Sample: PBMCs. Receptors were obtained from a woman aged 30 to 39 in good health and CMV-seronegative.

This clone appeared a few times. The J gene is TRBJ2-4, the V gene TRBV11-2; a weak D match, TRBD2 (6 bases). The V end lost 4 bases, the J end lost 7 bases, and 17 bases lay between the germline ends. The CDR3 is 15 residues long. The V gene's germline CDR1 is SGHAT and CDR2 FQNNGV. The CDR3: CASSSPTGVGNIQYF. DNA of the CDR3: TGTGCCAGCAGCTCTCCCACGGGGGTTGGGAACATTCAGTACTTC.

About this clone: Lacking the conserved final phenylalanine or tryptophan, this CDR3 likely reflects a read error. The chain carries TRBV2 and TRBJ1-1; 10 nucleotides agree with TRBD1. CDR1 and CDR2 from the germline V gene are SNHLY and FYNNEI. The CDR3 consists of 14 residues. Trimming cost V 6 bases and J 5 bases; bases outside gene matches: 6. CDR3 region: CASRRDRGGTEAFL. CDR3 nucleotides: TGTGCCAGCAGGAGGGACAGGGGCGGAACTGAAGCTTTCCTT.

The J gene is TRBJ2-3, the V gene TRBV9, with 11 bases aligning to TRBD2. Germline V gives CDR1 SGDLS, CDR2 YYNGEE. The CDR3 loop spans 16 amino acids. V was pared by 0 bases and J by 3 bases, with 3 bases of the junction left unmatched. This chain's CDR3 is CASSVGPSGRTDTQYF. In nucleotides, the CDR3 is TGTGCCAGCAGCGTAGGCCCTAGCGGGAGGACAGATACGCAGTATTTT.

The chain uses TRBV7-2 and TRBJ1-5, with D perhaps matching TRBD1 (6 bases). The germline gives CDR1 SGHTA, CDR2 FQGNSA. The CDR3 has 15 residues. With 1 base removed from V and 1 base from J, the gap between germline ends came to 8 bases. CDR3 nucleotide sequence: TGTGCCAGCAGCTTAGAAGGGGGAAGCAATCAGCCCCAGCATTTT. Translated, it gives CASSLEGGSNQPQHF.

This chain links TRBV9 with TRBJ1-1; possible D gene TRBD1, 5 bases. Trimming shortened V by 2 bases and J by 2 bases, and 13 bases separated the two germline ends. The germline V gene encodes CDR1 SGDLS and CDR2 YYNGEE. There are 15 residues in the CDR3. Here the CDR3 DNA reads TGTGCCAGCAGCGTCTTATCCCAGGGAAACACTGAAGCTTTCTTT. Translated, it gives CASSVLSQGNTEAFF.

The chain employs TRBV29-1 and TRBJ2-3; perhaps TRBD2 as D (5 bases). Per the germline V gene, CDR1 is SQVTM and CDR2 is ANQGSEA. Trimming stripped 3 bases from V and 0 bases from J, with 16 bases between. This CDR3 region has 16 residues. The CDR3 loop is CSVENRLTHSTDTQYF. CDR3 DNA: TGCAGCGTTGAGAATAGACTAACGCATAGCACAGATACGCAGTATTTT.

This chain uses TRBV13 with TRBJ2-7, with 8 bases fitting TRBD2. Trimming removed 1 base from V and 6 bases from J; junction bases left unmatched: 5. This CDR3 has 14 residues. Germline V gene lookup returns CDR1 PRHDT and CDR2 FYEKMQ (reference sequence). CDR3 nucleotides: TGTGCCAGCAGCTTAGAGGGACTAGAGTTCGAGCAGTACTTC. Translated, it gives CASSLEGLEFEQYF.

This clone was observed once. The chain joins TRBV6-1 to TRBJ2-1; no clear D gene. Trimming removed 0 bases at V and 3 bases at J, with 12 bases between. This CDR3 is built from 16 residues. Germline values: CDR1 MNHNS, CDR2 SASEGT. CDR3 nucleotides: TGTGCCAGCAGTGAAGCTCATCTCAGGTACTACAATGAGCAGTTCTTC. It is translated as CASSEAHLRYYNEQFF.

In its sample, this clone was seen a few times. V usage is TRBV5-1 and J usage is TRBJ1-4; 9 nucleotides agree with TRBD1. Losses at the gene ends were 3 bases for V and 7 bases for J; bases not matched to a gene: 4. The length of the CDR3 is 14 residues. Germline lookup yields CDR1 SGHRS and CDR2 YFSETQ. The CDR3 nucleotides read TGCGCCAGCAGCTCCGGGACAGGGTCTGAAAAACTGTTTTTT. Protein product: CASSSGTGSEKLFF.

The chain joins TRBV12-5 to TRBJ2-5; the D gene is possibly TRBD2 (5 bases). CDR3 size: 12 residues. Per germline, CDR1 LGHNT and CDR2 FRNRAP. With 9 bases removed from V and 3 bases from J, the gap between germline ends came to 11 bases. CDR3 region: CASLGEKETQYF. The DNA of the CDR3 is TGTGCTAGCCTTGGGGAGAAAGAGACCCAGTACTTC.

V is TRBV2 and J is TRBJ1-2; tentative D call: TRBD1 (6 bases). The CDR3 spans 14 residues. The V end was cut by 1 base, the J end by 3 bases, with 9 bases between. In germline, CDR1 is SNHLY, CDR2 FYNNEI. The CDR3 sequence: CASSEDAGDYGYTF. CDR3 DNA: TGTGCCAGCAGTGAAGATGCAGGGGACTATGGCTACACCTTC.

The chain employs TRBV29-1 and TRBJ1-1; the D is unclear. This CDR3 has 12 amino acids. From germline, CDR1 is SQVTM and CDR2 ANQGSEA. Trimming removed 2 bases from V and 1 base from J, with 5 bases in between. CDR3 nucleotides: TGCAGCGTTGAATCAGGGAACACTGAAGCTTTCTTT. It translates to CSVESGNTEAFF.